Listed below are T cell receptor beta chains from one sample, sequenced in a study of T cells after yellow fever vaccination. TCRdb used MiXCR to reprocess the 5' RACE reads, holding one entry per CDR3 protein. The sample has 240,000 or so distinct CDR3 sequences, 6.9% seen once. This sample comprised CD4+ T cells sorted from PBMCs, obtained 15 days after the yellow fever booster vaccination. These receptors were collected from a man younger than 45 who received the YFV17D yellow fever vaccine. CDR3s include the opening cysteine and the closing phenylalanine or tryptophan. A D gene is named only where the DNA matches it firmly. Rows may omit the clone size; those that give it use once, few, many or a size class.

abundance,d_gene,j_gene,len,v_gene,CDR3aa,CDR3nt
NA,NA,TRBJ2-7,15,TRBV6-2/TRBV6-3,CASTLRGTRGREQYF,TGTGCCAGCACCCTACGGGGGACGAGGGGTCGCGAGCAGTACTTC
few,NA,TRBJ2-1,15,TRBV9,CASSVGWSGRNEQFF,TGTGCCAGCAGCGTAGGATGGTCAGGGAGGAATGAGCAGTTCTTC
many,TRBD2,TRBJ2-1,16,TRBV24-1,CATSDPTSGSPNEQFF,TGTGCCACCAGTGACCCCACTAGCGGGAGTCCCAATGAGCAGTTCTTC
many,NA,TRBJ2-4,13,TRBV15,CATSRGERNIQYF,TGTGCCACCAGCAGAGGCGAGCGGAACATTCAGTACTTC
NA,TRBD1,TRBJ2-2,15,TRBV20-1,CSARATGANTGELFF,TGCAGTGCTAGGGCTACAGGGGCGAACACCGGGGAGCTGTTTTTT
many,TRBD1,TRBJ2-3,15,TRBV12-3/TRBV12-4,CASSMTGIGTDTQYF,TGTGCCAGCAGTATGACAGGGATCGGCACAGATACGCAGTATTTT
few,TRBD1,TRBJ2-7,14,TRBV28,CASTSWTGTYEQYF,TGTGCCAGCACCTCCTGGACAGGGACCTACGAGCAGTACTTC
NA,TRBD1,TRBJ2-3,13,TRBV5-4,CAIGTGGQDAQYF,TGTGCCATCGGGACAGGGGGTCAAGATGCGCAGTATTTT
many,NA,TRBJ1-1,13,TRBV5-5,CASSLRVSTEAFF,TGTGCCAGCAGCTTGAGGGTTAGCACTGAAGCTTTCTTT
NA,NA,TRBJ2-3,14,TRBV30,CAWNTVRITDTQYF,TGTGCCTGGAACACGGTCAGAATAACAGATACGCAGTATTTT
few,TRBD1,TRBJ2-3,17,TRBV28,CASSYNLRDSRPNTQYF,TGTGCCAGCAGCTATAACCTCCGGGACAGCAGGCCGAATACGCAGTATTTT
few,NA,TRBJ1-2,13,TRBV15,CATSRARGDGYTF,TGTGCCACCAGCAGAGCACGGGGAGATGGCTACACCTTC
NA,NA,TRBJ2-7,13,TRBV10-2,CASSARAPGEQYF,TGCGCCAGCAGTGCCAGGGCCCCAGGAGAGCAGTACTTC
NA,NA,TRBJ2-5,15,TRBV3-1,CASSPRRQNQETQYF,TGTGCCAGCAGCCCGAGACGGCAGAACCAAGAGACCCAGTACTTC
many,TRBD2,TRBJ2-1,12,TRBV7-8,CASSLQRGEQFF,TGTGCCAGCAGTCTTCAGCGGGGGGAGCAGTTCTTC
NA,TRBD2,TRBJ2-4,16,TRBV11-2,CASSSRGGLAKNIQYF,TGTGCCAGCAGCTCTCGGGGGGGCCTAGCCAAAAACATTCAGTACTTC
many,NA,TRBJ1-6,12,TRBV28,CASDSSNSPLHF,TGTGCCAGTGACAGTTCCAATTCACCCCTCCACTTT
NA,TRBD2,TRBJ2-1,17,TRBV20-1,CSARPGPGTSAYNEQFF,TGCAGTGCTAGACCGGGGCCCGGGACTAGCGCCTACAATGAGCAGTTCTTC
few,TRBD2,TRBJ2-1,15,TRBV7-6,CASSSDSGQYNEQFF,TGTGCCAGCAGCTCAGATAGCGGGCAGTACAATGAGCAGTTCTTC
few,TRBD1,TRBJ1-1,14,TRBV27,CASWPGGTATEAFF,TGTGCCAGCTGGCCCGGGGGGACAGCCACTGAAGCTTTCTTT
few,NA,TRBJ2-1,15,TRBV5-6,CASSLRGHQNNEQFF,TGTGCCAGCAGCCTACGAGGACACCAGAACAATGAGCAGTTCTTC
NA,NA,TRBJ2-7,14,TRBV7-2,CASSLEIKPYEQYF,TGTGCCAGCAGCTTAGAAATTAAGCCCTACGAGCAGTACTTC
NA,NA,TRBJ1-5,15,TRBV7-8,CASSLLGPSNQPQHF,TGTGCCAGCAGCTTACTGGGACCAAGCAATCAGCCCCAGCATTTT
NA,TRBD1,TRBJ2-7,15,TRBV14,CASSQQGARIWEQYF,TGTGCCAGCAGCCAACAGGGGGCGAGGATTTGGGAGCAGTACTTC
few,NA,TRBJ2-1,14,TRBV28,CASSFLVSYNEQFF,TGTGCCAGCAGTTTCTTAGTCTCCTACAATGAGCAGTTCTTC
few,NA,TRBJ2-5,15,TRBV5-1,CASSLVTGSLVTQYF,TGCGCCAGCAGCTTGGTGACCGGATCACTAGTGACCCAGTACTTC
NA,TRBD1,TRBJ2-3,15,TRBV5-1,CASSRRDRAEDTQYF,TGCGCCAGCAGCCGGCGGGACAGGGCGGAAGATACGCAGTATTTT
few,NA,TRBJ2-5,13,TRBV20-1,CSAPKGRGETQYF,TGCAGTGCTCCGAAGGGCAGGGGTGAGACCCAGTACTTC
NA,NA,TRBJ2-7,14,TRBV3-1,CASSQGTRHYEQYF,TGTGCCAGCAGCCAAGGGACCCGACACTACGAGCAGTACTTC
few,NA,TRBJ1-1,13,TRBV20-1,CSAIRAGVTEAFF,TGCAGTGCTATAAGGGCCGGAGTCACTGAAGCTTTCTTT
NA,NA,TRBJ2-3,16,TRBV7-2,CASSWARGRMTDTQYF,TGTGCCAGCAGCTGGGCCCGGGGACGGATGACAGATACGCAGTATTTT
few,NA,TRBJ1-5,15,TRBV15,CATSRVYSLNQPQHF,TGTGCCACCAGCAGAGTTTACAGCCTCAATCAGCCCCAGCATTTT
many,TRBD1,TRBJ2-4,13,TRBV28,CASSTTGTVIQYF,TGTGCCAGCAGTACGACAGGGACGGTCATTCAGTACTTC
few,NA,TRBJ2-3,14,TRBV12-3/TRBV12-4,CASSTLGRADTQYF,TGTGCCAGCAGTACCCTTGGACGGGCAGATACGCAGTATTTT
few,NA,TRBJ2-2,14,TRBV7-9,CASSYGGQTGELFF,TGTGCCAGCAGCTATGGGGGTCAAACCGGGGAGCTGTTTTTT
NA,NA,TRBJ2-5,11,TRBV6-2/TRBV6-3,CASSIFETQYF,TGTGCCAGCAGTATATTCGAGACCCAGTACTTC
NA,TRBD2,TRBJ2-3,15,TRBV7-3,CASSSAGGPADTQYF,TGTGCCAGCAGCTCAGCGGGAGGGCCGGCAGATACGCAGTATTTT
many,NA,TRBJ2-5,13,TRBV7-3,CASSPGQKETQYF,TGTGCCAGCAGCCCCGGACAGAAAGAGACCCAGTACTTC
few,NA,TRBJ2-4,11,TRBV28,CASTQRSIQYF,TGTGCCAGCACCCAAAGAAGCATTCAGTACTTC
many,NA,TRBJ2-1,12,TRBV3-1,CASSPLDGEQFF,TGTGCCAGCAGCCCGCTAGATGGTGAGCAGTTCTTC
many,TRBD1,TRBJ2-5,13,TRBV7-9,CASSVTGEETQYF,TGTGCCAGCAGCGTTACAGGGGAAGAGACCCAGTACTTC
NA,NA,TRBJ2-2,16,TRBV7-2,CASSLAGMVGAGELFF,TGTGCCAGCAGCTTAGCGGGAATGGTCGGTGCCGGGGAGCTGTTTTTT
NA,NA,TRBJ2-3,13,TRBV7-9,CASALRSTDTQYF,TGTGCCAGCGCCCTTCGGAGCACAGATACGCAGTATTTT
NA,NA,TRBJ2-7,14,TRBV6-2/TRBV6-3,CASIYGGPPYEQYF,TGTGCCAGCATTTACGGGGGGCCCCCCTACGAGCAGTACTTC
NA,NA,TRBJ1-2,15,TRBV12-3/TRBV12-4,CASSLGGRLQYGYTF,TGTGCCAGCAGTTTAGGTGGCAGGCTTCAATATGGCTACACCTTC
NA,TRBD2,TRBJ2-3,17,TRBV29-1,CSVFLLAWGGSTDTQYF,TGCAGCGTCTTCCTTCTAGCGTGGGGGGGAAGCACAGATACGCAGTATTTT
NA,TRBD2,TRBJ2-3,15,TRBV20-1,CSATLAGGPGDTQYF,TGCAGTGCTACCCTAGCGGGAGGGCCAGGGGATACGCAGTATTTT
many,NA,TRBJ2-7,15,TRBV7-2,CASSPRPLQGYEQYF,TGTGCCAGCAGCCCGAGGCCTTTACAGGGCTACGAGCAGTACTTC
many,NA,TRBJ1-4,12,TRBV5-1,CASSLDREKLFF,TGCGCCAGCAGCTTGGACAGGGAAAAACTGTTTTTT
NA,TRBD2,TRBJ2-2,15,TRBV12-3/TRBV12-4,CASSLTGRRTGELFF,TGTGCCAGCAGTTTAACCGGGAGGAGGACCGGGGAGCTGTTTTTT
many,NA,TRBJ2-6,14,TRBV18,CASSSSTGANVLTF,TGTGCCAGCTCATCCTCGACTGGGGCCAACGTCCTGACTTTC
many,NA,TRBJ2-5,11,TRBV29-1,CSVTIQETQYF,TGCAGCGTGACGATCCAAGAGACCCAGTACTTC
many,NA,TRBJ1-1,14,TRBV2,CASSVASVITEAFF,TGTGCCAGCAGCGTAGCGTCGGTGATCACTGAAGCTTTCTTT
NA,NA,TRBJ2-1,13,TRBV30,CAWSVVNYNEQFF,TGTGCCTGGAGTGTAGTCAATTACAATGAGCAGTTCTTC
many,TRBD2,TRBJ2-3,16,TRBV9,CASSRGTSGDTDTQYF,TGTGCCAGCAGCAGAGGGACTAGCGGGGACACAGATACGCAGTATTTT